The 20 T cell receptor beta chains presented below share a single source sample, sequenced in a study of shared clonotypes between healthy human individuals. Assay: immunoSEQ multiplex PCR; the TCRdb copy retains only in-frame clones and omits some. This table holds about 670,000 clones, 60% to 80% found once. Specimen: memory CD4+ T cells sorted from blood. Subset of the sample: CD45RA-negative fraction. The source of these receptors is a woman in her 30s in good health.

V and J are TRBV29-1 and TRBJ2-7; 10 bases are a match to TRBD2. V was pared by 4 bases and J by 0 bases, with 6 bases of the junction left unmatched. The CDR3 extends over 15 amino acids. Germline CDR1 and CDR2: SQVTM and ANQGSEA. CDR3: CSVAAGGSYSYEQYF. In DNA, the CDR3 is TGCAGCGTTGCAGCGGGAGGGTCTTACTCCTACGAGCAGTACTTC.

Points on this clone: A much bigger clone sits one base away, suggesting this may be a read error. The chain joins TRBV9 to TRBJ2-3; D not resolved. The CDR3 spans 13 residues. Between the trimmed V and J ends, which lost 0 bases and 1 base, there was a span of 3 bases. Germline V gene data show CDR1 as SGDLS and CDR2 as YYNGEE. The CDR3 region is CASSVAGTDTQYF. The DNA for the CDR3 is TGTGCCAGCAGCGTAGCGGGCACAGATACGCAGTATTTT.

The V and J genes are TRBV6-6 and TRBJ1-5; TRBD1 matches 9 bases. J gave up 1 base and V 6 bases, and 7 bases lay outside the gene matches. The CDR3 covers 16 residues. In germline, CDR1 is MNHNY, CDR2 SVGAGI (reference sequence). The CDR3 spells CASSATTGGSNQPQHF. The CDR3 coding sequence is TGTGCCAGCAGCGCAACGACAGGGGGGAGCAATCAGCCCCAGCATTTT.

The chain recombines TRBV19 with TRBJ2-1; the D is unclear. This CDR3 spans 13 amino acids. Germline V gene sequence: CDR1 LNHDA, CDR2 SQIVND (reference sequence). V lost 1 base and J lost 10, with 11 bases in between. In DNA form, the CDR3 reads TGTGCCAGTAGTATAGGCAGCCATTTCGAGCAGTTCTTC. Protein sequence: CASSIGSHFEQFF.

Note on this clone: This may stem from a read error, because a much larger clone lies one nucleotide away. Other DNA sequences in the same sample also yield this CDR3. The V call is TRBV27, the J call TRBJ1-2; D perhaps matches TRBD1 (6 bases). CDR3 length: 13 residues. Trimming shortened V by 6 bases and J by 2 bases, and 10 bases separated the two germline ends. Germline lookup yields CDR1 MNHEY and CDR2 SMNVEV (reference sequence). CDR3 in DNA: TGTGCCAGCAGCCTACAGGGAAACTATGGCTACACCTTC. As protein: CASSLQGNYGYTF.

This clone was counted once. The chain couples TRBV6-1 to TRBJ2-5, with D uncertain. Looked up from germline, CDR1 is MNHNS and CDR2 is SASEGT. The CDR3 runs to 13 residues. V gave up 5 bases and J gave up 5 bases, with 12 bases separating them. CDR3 in DNA: TGTGCCAGCAGTATGACGTGGTGGGAGACCCAGTACTTC. Its protein product is CASSMTWWETQYF.

This sequence joins TRBV6-1 and TRBJ1-4; D unresolved. V was clipped by 2 bases and J by 8 bases, with 12 bases between them. The CDR3 contains 14 residues. CDR1 is MNHNS and CDR2 is SASEGT in the germline V gene. The CDR3 region has the DNA TGTGCCAGCAGTGAATGGTGGAGAAACGAAAAACTGTTTTTT. Its translation is CASSEWWRNEKLFF.

The chain has TRBV6-1 and TRBJ2-7; unclear D gene. Trimming removed 8 bases from V and 2 bases from J, with 7 bases in between. CDR3 length equals 11 residues. Germline V gene lookup returns CDR1 MNHNS and CDR2 SASEGT. CDR3 protein: CASPATYEQYF. The CDR3 nucleotides read TGTGCCAGCCCCGCTACCTACGAGCAGTACTTC.

The chain links TRBV19 to TRBJ2-3; D is possibly TRBD1 (6 bases). V lost 5 bases to trimming and J lost 0 bases, with 15 bases between them. The CDR3 covers 16 residues. Germline CDR1 and CDR2: LNHDA and SQIVND (reference sequence). Written as DNA, the CDR3 is TGTGCCAGTAGTTCCGGACAGATCCATAGCACAGATACGCAGTATTTT. The encoded protein is CASSSGQIHSTDTQYF.

This chain uses TRBV5-1 with TRBJ2-7; 10 bases line up with TRBD2. This CDR3 comprises 17 residues. Germline V gene lookup returns CDR1 SGHRS and CDR2 YFSETQ. V lost 3 bases to trimming and J lost 5 bases; unmatched junction nucleotides: 14. CDR3 nucleotides: TGCGCCAGCAGCTGGGGACTAGCGAGACCCGTGGGCGACGAGCAGTACTTC. Encoded protein: CASSWGLARPVGDEQYF.

This clone was seen once. The chain couples TRBV28 to TRBJ1-5, with D unclear. Germline V CDR1 and CDR2: MDHEN, SYDVKM. The V end was cut by 5 bases, the J end by 6 bases, with 11 bases between. This CDR3 contains 13 residues. CDR3 protein: CASSTTSTQPQHF. CDR3 DNA: TGTGCCAGCAGTACGACGTCCACTCAGCCCCAGCATTTT.

This clone was found many times. The genes are TRBV11-2 and TRBJ2-1; 9 positions agree with TRBD1. The V segment lost 8 bases and the J segment 4 bases; nucleotides outside the gene matches: 6. This CDR3 is 14 amino acids long. Germline CDR1 SGHAT, CDR2 FQNNGV. CDR3 nucleotide sequence: TGTGCCAGCGACATGGGACAGGGTTACAATGAGCAGTTCTTC. It translates to CASDMGQGYNEQFF.

The chain carries TRBV6-1 and TRBJ2-1, with D possibly called TRBD1 or TRBD2 (6 bases each). The CDR3 runs 11 residues. Trimming shortened V by 7 bases and J by 10 bases, and 11 bases separated the two germline ends. Germline V gene sequence: CDR1 MNHNS, CDR2 SASEGT. The CDR3 loop reads CASTRGQEQFF. In nucleotides, the CDR3 is TGTGCCAGCACCCGGGGGCAAGAGCAGTTCTTC.

The gene calls are TRBV27 and TRBJ1-5; no reliable D call. V shed 6 bases and J shed 6 bases, with 9 bases lying between them. Germline values: CDR1 MNHEY, CDR2 SMNVEV (reference sequence). The CDR3 is 12 residues long. This CDR3 reads CASRDLGQPQHF. The CDR3 DNA reads TGTGCCAGCAGGGATCTGGGTCAGCCCCAGCATTTT.

The chain carries TRBV12-5 and TRBJ2-3; D not resolved. Between the trimmed V and J ends, which lost 0 bases and 7 bases, there was a span of 14 bases. The CDR3 length is 15 residues. Germline loops: CDR1 LGHNT, CDR2 FRNRAP. CDR3 sequence (DNA): TGTGCTAGTGGTTTGGTACGAGGCGGAGCCTATACGCAGTATTTT. Its translation: CASGLVRGGAYTQYF.

The V gene is TRBV30, the J gene TRBJ2-6, with D unclear. Per the germline V gene, CDR1 is GTSNPN and CDR2 is SVGIG (reference sequence). V lost 5 bases, J lost 0 bases, and 14 bases lay in between. The CDR3 is 16 residues long. This CDR3 is CAWGRIYSSGANVLTF. For the CDR3, the DNA is TGTGCCTGGGGCAGGATTTACAGCTCTGGGGCCAACGTCCTGACTTTC.

The DNA of the CDR3 is TGTGCCAGTAAACGGGGGAACACAGATACGCAGTATTTT. It translates to CASKRGNTDTQYF. This sequence joins TRBV19 and TRBJ2-3, with a weak D call TRBD2 (6 bases). Germline V gives CDR1 LNHDA, CDR2 SQIVND (reference sequence). This CDR3 has 13 amino acids. Trimming removed 7 bases at V and 2 bases at J, with 10 bases between.

V and J are TRBV11-2 and TRBJ2-7; a possible D gene is TRBD2 (5 bases). Trimming removed 5 bases at V and 2 bases at J, with 13 bases between. Germline V gives CDR1 SGHAT, CDR2 FQNNGV. The CDR3 consists of 14 residues. This chain's CDR3 is CASSPREGAYEQYF. The CDR3 DNA reads as TGTGCCAGCAGCCCCCGAGAGGGTGCCTACGAGCAGTACTTC.

V usage is TRBV15 and J usage is TRBJ2-5; 13 bases map to TRBD2. Matching the DNA end better, TRBJ2-7 makes the J call doubtful. The germline V gene has CDR1 LNHNV and CDR2 YYDKDF (reference sequence). The CDR3 runs 14 residues. This CDR3 reads CATSRGTSGSEQYF. The CDR3 bases are TGTGCCACCAGCAGAGGGACTAGCGGGAGCGAGCAGTACTTC.

The chain uses TRBV2 and TRBJ1-4; no clear D. Germline CDR1 is SNHLY and CDR2 is FYNNEI. V dropped 3 bases and J dropped 0 bases, with 8 bases sitting between them. This CDR3 has 15 residues. The CDR3 region is CASSDRTTTNEKLFF. CDR3 DNA: TGTGCCAGCAGTGACAGGACTACAACTAATGAAAAACTGTTTTTT.